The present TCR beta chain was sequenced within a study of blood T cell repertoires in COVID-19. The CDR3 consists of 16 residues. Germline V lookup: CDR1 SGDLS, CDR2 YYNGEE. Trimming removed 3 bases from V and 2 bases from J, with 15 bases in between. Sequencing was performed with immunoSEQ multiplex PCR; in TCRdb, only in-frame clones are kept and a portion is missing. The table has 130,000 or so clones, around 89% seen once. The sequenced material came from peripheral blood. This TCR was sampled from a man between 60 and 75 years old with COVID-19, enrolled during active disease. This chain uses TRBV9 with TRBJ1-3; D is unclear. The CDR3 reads CASSANPTGTGNTIYF. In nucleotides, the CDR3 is TGTGCCAGCAGCGCGAACCCGACGGGGACTGGAAACACCATATATTTT.